The 17 T cell receptor beta chains reported below all come from one sample, sequenced in a study of shared clonotypes between healthy human individuals. Naive CD8 populations comprised CD45RO-negative cells positively selected for CCR7, excluding terminally differentiated effector memory CD45RA+ cells. Assay: immunoSEQ multiplex PCR; the TCRdb copy retains only in-frame clones and omits some. The sample includes around 2.1 million clones, roughly 91% of them seen just once. The sequenced sample consisted of naive CD8+ T cells from PBMCs. These receptors were obtained from a man younger than 30 in good health. Some clones in this sample may be carry-over from other donors' samples.

This rearrangement joins TRBV4-1 to TRBJ2-7; 8 nucleotides match TRBD1. This CDR3 has 18 amino acids. CDR1 is MGHRA, CDR2 YSYEKL, per germline. J gave up 4 bases and V 0 bases, and 14 bases lay outside the gene matches. DNA for the CDR3: TGCGCCAGCAGCCAAGAAGGAAATTGGAGGACAGGGCAGTACGAGCAGTACTTC. This translates into CASSQEGNWRTGQYEQYF.

Here the CDR3 DNA reads TGTGCCAGCAGCGCCCCCGGACACTTGGCTTCACCCCAGCATTTT. Translation: CASSAPGHLASPQHF. The J gene is TRBJ1-5, the V gene TRBV14; D is perhaps TRBD1 (5 bases). Trimming removed 5 bases from V and 10 bases from J, with 21 bases in between. The CDR3 runs 15 residues. The germline V gene encodes CDR1 SGHDN and CDR2 FVKESK.

The gene calls are TRBV27 and TRBJ2-7, with 9 bases that match TRBD1. CDR3 length: 16 residues. The germline gives CDR1 MNHEY, CDR2 SMNVEV (reference sequence). The J segment lost 5 bases and the V segment lost 0 bases, leaving 8 bases of the junction unmatched. CDR3: CASSLSLGDRVHEQYF. Written as DNA, the CDR3 is TGTGCCAGCAGTTTATCCTTAGGGGACAGGGTTCACGAGCAGTACTTC.

The chain is built from TRBV4-3 and TRBJ2-1; TRBD2 matches at 10 bases. The germline V gene encodes CDR1 LGHNA and CDR2 YSLEER. Trimming removed 0 bases from V and 9 bases from J; junction bases left unmatched: 11. The CDR3 is 17 amino acids. The CDR3 DNA follows: TGCGCCAGCAGCCAAGAGGCATCGAGCGGGAGGGCCCTTGAGCAGTTCTTC. Protein sequence: CASSQEASSGRALEQFF.

This chain links TRBV6-5 with TRBJ1-5; TRBD1 is a possible D gene (6 bases). The V gene's germline CDR1 is MNHEY and CDR2 SVGAGI. The V gene lost 8 bases and the J gene lost 2 bases, with 10 bases spanning the gap. There are 13 residues in the CDR3. CDR3 sequence reads: CASGTMGNQPQHF. The CDR3 coding sequence is TGTGCCAGCGGGACAATGGGCAATCAGCCCCAGCATTTT.

This chain connects TRBV27 to TRBJ2-7; D could derive from TRBD1 or TRBD2 (5 bases each). With 5 bases removed from V and 2 bases from J, the gap between germline ends came to 13 bases. The CDR3 is made up of 14 amino acids. CDR1 MNHEY and CDR2 SMNVEV come from the germline V gene (reference sequence). The CDR3 loop is CASSITGATYEQYF. DNA for the CDR3: TGTGCCAGCAGTATTACCGGGGCTACCTACGAGCAGTACTTC.

This clone has only one observation. This sequence joins TRBV5-1 and TRBJ2-3, with 9 bases fitting TRBD2. Germline CDR1 reads SGHRS; CDR2 reads YFSETQ. The trim removed 4 bases at V and 4 bases at J, leaving 10 bases unmatched. CDR3 length: 16 amino acids. CDR3 loop: CASSPAGTSPSDTQYF. Here the CDR3 DNA reads TGCGCCAGCAGCCCGGCCGGGACTAGCCCCTCAGATACGCAGTATTTT.

V is TRBV28 and J is TRBJ2-1, with TRBD2 as a possible D gene (7 bases). The V and J ends lost 6 bases and 8 bases respectively, with 23 bases between them. CDR1 and CDR2 (germline): MDHEN, SYDVKM. The CDR3 extends over 16 amino acids. The CDR3 here is CASRPPGAGEYDEQFF. The CDR3, as DNA: TGTGCCAGCAGACCCCCAGGGGCGGGAGAGTACGATGAGCAGTTCTTC.

V usage is TRBV28 and J usage is TRBJ1-2; TRBD1 agrees at 10 bases. This CDR3 is built from 19 residues. V trimming: 5 bases; J trimming: 2 bases; junction bases outside the gene matches: 17. The V gene's germline CDR1 is MDHEN and CDR2 SYDVKM. CDR3 region: CASSRHPGQGKGVNYGYTF. The CDR3 coding sequence is TGTGCCAGCAGTCGCCACCCGGGACAGGGGAAAGGTGTCAACTATGGCTACACCTTC.

V and J are TRBV4-1 and TRBJ2-5; D is unresolved. The CDR3 totals 17 residues. V was clipped by 1 base and J by 1 base, with 16 bases between them. Germline V gene sequence: CDR1 MGHRA, CDR2 YSYEKL. The CDR3 bases are TGCGCCAGCAGCCAAGTACAAAAAGAACCGTTCCAAGAGACCCAGTACTTC. Protein sequence: CASSQVQKEPFQETQYF.

This chain connects TRBV7-7 to TRBJ2-1; the D gene could be TRBD1 or TRBD2 (6 bases each). There are 19 residues in the CDR3. The V end lost 5 bases, the J end lost 6 bases, and 29 bases lay between the germline ends. From germline, CDR1 is SSHAT and CDR2 FNYEAQ (reference sequence). The CDR3 DNA is TGTGCCAGCAGCCCTAGGGGGAGCGCGACCGGACTAAACATCAATGAGCAGTTCTTC. It encodes CASSPRGSATGLNINEQFF.

This clone was seen once. Other DNA sequences of this sample code for an identical CDR3. The V gene is TRBV9, the J gene TRBJ2-7, with TRBD2 as a possible D gene (5 bases). Germline values: CDR1 SGDLS, CDR2 YYNGEE. The V end lost 4 bases, the J end lost 0 bases, and 11 bases lay between the germline ends. The CDR3 covers 14 residues. CDR3 sequence: CASSPSGSSYEQYF. DNA of the CDR3: TGTGCCAGCAGCCCGAGTGGGAGCTCCTACGAGCAGTACTTC.

Concerning this clone: One junction end does not reproduce the germline sequence, and a read error may be involved. The chain employs TRBV5-5 and TRBJ2-7, with TRBD1 matching 7 bases. This CDR3 has 14 residues. Germline CDR1 SGHKS, CDR2 YYEKEE (reference sequence). The CDR3 DNA reads TGTGCCAGCAGGTTGGGGGACAGACCCTACGAGCAGTACTTC. This translates into CASRLGDRPYEQYF. Combining the CDR3 with reference TRBV5-5 and TRBJ2-7 gives the whole variable domain DAGVTQSPTHLIKTRGQQVTLRCSPISGHKSVSWYQQVLGQGPQFIFQYYEKEERGRGNFPDRFSARQFPNYSSELNVNALLLGDSALYLCASRLGDRPYEQYFGPGTRLTVT.

The chain carries TRBV5-1 and TRBJ2-7; a possible D gene is TRBD1 (5 bases). This CDR3 has 13 residues. V was pared by 4 bases and J by 7 bases, with 15 bases between. Germline V gene sequence: CDR1 SGHRS, CDR2 YFSETQ. CDR3 in DNA: TGCGCCAGCAGCGTGACAGCTAAGGAGGAGCAGTACTTC. Amino acids: CASSVTAKEEQYF.

The rearrangement joins TRBV27 to TRBJ2-7, with no clear D. Germline V gene sequence: CDR1 MNHEY, CDR2 SMNVEV (reference sequence). This CDR3 region has 14 residues. V shed 5 bases and J shed 2 bases, with 13 bases lying between them. This chain's CDR3 is CASSPRRVTYEQYF. DNA for the CDR3: TGTGCCAGCAGTCCGCGACGAGTTACCTACGAGCAGTACTTC.

J is TRBJ2-7 and V is TRBV7-9; D is unclear. The CDR3 spans 15 residues. The V gene lost 2 bases and the J gene lost 2 bases, with 13 bases spanning the gap. Germline V gives CDR1 SEHNR, CDR2 FQNEAQ (reference sequence). This chain's CDR3 is CASSLPLAATYEQYF. The CDR3 nucleotides are TGTGCCAGCAGCTTACCGCTCGCGGCGACCTACGAGCAGTACTTC. Full variable domain (outside the CDR3, taken from reference TRBV7-9 and TRBJ2-7): DTGVSQNPRHKITKRGQNVTFRCDPISEHNRLYWYRQTLGQGPEFLTYFQNEAQLEKSRLLSDRFSAERPKGSFSTLEIQRTEQGDSAMYLCASSLPLAATYEQYFGPGTRLTVT.

The rearrangement uses TRBV27 and TRBJ1-1, with a weak D call TRBD1 (5 bases). Between the trimmed V and J ends, which lost 8 bases and 4 bases, there was a span of 14 bases. Germline V lookup: CDR1 MNHEY, CDR2 SMNVEV (reference sequence). This CDR3 is 13 amino acids long. In nucleotides, the CDR3 is TGTGCCAGCCGAGGGGCCCCATCCACTGAAGCTTTCTTT. As protein: CASRGAPSTEAFF.